The rows below give T cell receptor beta chains drawn from one sample of a study of siplizumab effects on memory and regulatory T cells. The table came from immunoSEQ multiplex PCR; TCRdb's copy has only in-frame clones and leaves some out. The top ten hold approximately 1.5% of the sample, which has some 100,000 clones, approximately 94% seen once. The sequenced sample consisted of non-Treg CD4+ T cells sorted from blood. These receptor sequences come from a human donor in good health. The conserved cysteine and the conserved F or W are not part of the CDR3 here. D genes are given only for firm matches.

cdr3_length d_call j_call v_call cdr3_aa
13 . TRBJ2-5 TRBV10-3 AISESLRGQAAQY
14 . TRBJ2-7 TRBV21-1 ASSKCEVLGFNEQY
16 TRBD1 TRBJ1-6 TRBV19 ASKWAGGDYAYNSPLH
15 . TRBJ2-1 TRBV11-2 ASSSLLSGRSYNEQF
19 . TRBJ1-1 TRBV4-2 ASSQDVAFEVGGVLNTEAF
12 TRBD1 TRBJ1-2 TRBV5-6 ASSGETGNYGYT
13 TRBD1 TRBJ1-1 TRBV9 ASSAAGGSNTEAF
12 TRBD2 TRBJ2-1 TRBV2 ASSALAGDLGQF
12 TRBD1 TRBJ1-3 TRBV5-1 ASSPGQDGNTIY
11 TRBD1 TRBJ1-2 TRBV6-1 ASSRTGSYGYT
13 TRBD1 TRBJ1-2 TRBV18 ASSPGTGDYYGYT
10 . TRBJ1-2 TRBV5-6 ASSSGIYGYT
12 TRBD2 TRBJ2-7 TRBV11-2 ASSSSGGLVEQY
14 TRBD2 TRBJ2-3 TRBV9 ASSVGLAGEPDTQY
13 . TRBJ2-2 TRBV6-1 ASSGLERASGELF
11 TRBD1 TRBJ1-1 TRBV2 ASNQQGRAEAF